This T cell receptor beta chain originates from a study of blood T cell repertoires in COVID-19 (dated by TCRdb to the early 2020s). Describing the broader study: Samples covering the acute and convalescent phases of COVID-19 were provided by collaborators in the United States, Italy and Spain. Samples came from the ongoing ImmuneRACE study (first 160 participants) plus 1,254 subjects from 6 global collaborators. A freely available public database, intended as a resource for researchers studying the immune response to SARS-CoV-2, is where the repertoires were released. The sample metadata nearly always contained a de-identified subject ID, COVID-19 status, age in years and sex. Where available, HLA class I and class II types were obtained from metadata supplied by the sample provider rather than from assay-based typing. The dataset comprised deeply sampled blood TCRbeta repertoires from subjects exposed to, actively infected with, or recovered from COVID-19. The material from the prospective study consisted of cDNA or gDNA derived from T cells, B-cell-depleted T cells, or PBMCs.

Clipping removes 3 bases from V and 4 bases from J, with 13 as the unmatched junction base count. The germline V gene provides CDR1 SGHRS and CDR2 YFSETQ. Spanning cysteine to phenylalanine, the CDR3 consists of 18 amino acids. CDR3 DNA only is kept here, 54 bases in frame from base 1. Paper-wide results and their limitations: The quantity of clinical and demographic metadata differed by source and by participant and was supplied without curation.

TCRbeta CDR3 regions were amplified from genomic DNA using the immunoSEQ Assay, a bias-controlled multiplex PCR. The original pipeline was this. The number of nucleated cells in each sample was estimated by amplification of reference gene primers within the assay. To quantify the absolute abundance of each unique TCRbeta CDR3 rearrangement, sequence reads were collapsed and filtered. For each sample, productive Simpson clonality was calculated by taking the square root of Simpson's diversity index across productive rearrangements. TCRdb took this table from immuneACCESS and kept in-frame rearrangements with V and J called. Such tables lack part of the clones; where checked against another copy, unresolved V genes explain under half of the gap, and the rest is unexplained. The V and J calls and clone size come from that table; D and trimming were worked out from the DNA. The sample yields approximately 280,000 clones; just under 90% were counted once. The ten largest make up 1.9% of the sample.

Participants in the prospective study were aged about 18 to 95 years, lived in approximately 26 United States geographic areas, and enrolled through a virtual design. In the prospective study, participants were assigned to cohorts based on the clinical history participants reported in a screening survey and a study questionnaire. For ImmuneRACE Cohort 3, a participant was defined as recovered based on two consecutive negative NP/OP PCR tests, clearance by a healthcare professional, or resolution of symptoms. In the prospective study, mobile phlebotomists collected whole blood, serum and a nasopharyngeal or oropharyngeal swab from each participant. Participants in the prospective study had the option to provide additional blood draws and questionnaires over an approximately 2-month period. Before DNA extraction, blood samples from the prospective study were shipped at room temperature or frozen.

Of note for this clone: Its specific antigen is unknown. No clone much larger than this one lies a single base away; base qualities are absent.

Sequencing was performed on PBMCs or T cells enriched from blood (not recorded which). This clonotype originated in a woman aged 60-70 years who had recovered from COVID-19. The V and J segments used are TRBV5-1 and TRBJ2-1, with 10 bases aligning to TRBD2. The bases are TGCGCCAGCAGCTGGCCTCTTCTGCTAGCGGGGGAATACAATGAGCAGTTCTTC. This is translated as CASSWPLLLAGEYNEQFF.